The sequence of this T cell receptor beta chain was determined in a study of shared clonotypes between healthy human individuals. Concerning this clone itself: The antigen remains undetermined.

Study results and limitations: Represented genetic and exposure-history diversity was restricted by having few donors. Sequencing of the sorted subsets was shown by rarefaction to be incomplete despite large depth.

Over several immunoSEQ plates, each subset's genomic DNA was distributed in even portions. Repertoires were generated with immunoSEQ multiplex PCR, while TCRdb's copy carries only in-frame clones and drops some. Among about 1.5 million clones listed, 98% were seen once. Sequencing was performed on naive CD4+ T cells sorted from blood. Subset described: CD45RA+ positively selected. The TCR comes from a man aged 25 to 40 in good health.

CDR3 in DNA: TGTGCCAGCAGCTTAGCCCTAGCGGGAATGGGTGCCAATGAGCAGTTCTTC. Translated, it gives CASSLALAGMGANEQFF. This sequence joins TRBV7-9 and TRBJ2-1; 9 bases are a match to TRBD2. With V trimmed by 0 bases and J by 6 bases, 9 bases remained unmatched. Per germline, CDR1 SEHNR and CDR2 FQNEAQ (reference sequence). This CDR3 contains 17 residues.